These 10 T cell receptor beta chains came from one sample sequenced in a study of blood T cell repertoires in COVID-19. Profiling relied on immunoSEQ multiplex PCR, and the TCRdb table lists in-frame clones only, not all of them. The sample includes roughly 65,000 clones, roughly 80% of them seen just once. Sequencing was done on a sample of peripheral blood. These receptors were obtained from a human donor in a cohort sampled during active COVID-19.

CDR3 in amino acids: CASSVAGRETQYF. For the CDR3, the DNA is TGTGCCAGCAGCGTAGCTGGGAGGGAGACCCAGTACTTC. V is TRBV9 and J is TRBJ2-5; D is perhaps TRBD2 (6 bases). The V end lost 0 bases, the J end lost 5 bases, and 8 bases lay between the germline ends. The CDR3 contains 13 residues. CDR1 is SGDLS, CDR2 YYNGEE, per germline.

The rearrangement uses TRBV2 and TRBJ2-5; 8 bases align to TRBD2. The CDR3 runs 14 residues. After removal of 8 bases from V and 5 bases from J, the junction contained 10 bases not matched to a gene. CDR1 is SNHLY, CDR2 FYNNEI, per germline. CDR3 amino acids: CASPAGGSEETQYF. The CDR3 bases are TGTGCCAGCCCCGCGGGGGGCTCCGAGGAGACCCAGTACTTC.

The CDR3 spells CASSQGGGGMYEKLFF. In DNA form, the CDR3 reads TGTGCCAGCAGCCAAGGCGGGGGAGGGATGTATGAAAAACTGTTTTTT. This chain links TRBV4-2 with TRBJ1-4; TRBD1 is a possible D gene (5 bases). This CDR3 spans 16 amino acids. Germline CDR1 is LGHNA and CDR2 is YNFKEQ. V was cut by 1 base and J by 6 bases, with 15 bases left in between.

This sequence joins TRBV9 and TRBJ1-2, with 8 positions matching TRBD1. The germline gives CDR1 SGDLS, CDR2 YYNGEE. Trimming at V came to 2 bases and at J to 3 bases, leaving 15 bases not matched to a gene. The CDR3 spans 18 residues. CDR3 in amino acids: CASSVGTGVSGWDYGYTF. The CDR3 DNA follows: TGTGCCAGCAGCGTGGGGACAGGTGTATCAGGATGGGACTATGGCTACACCTTC.

This clone has just one count. This chain joins TRBV6-5 and TRBJ1-1; 7 nucleotides match TRBD1. V shed 2 bases and J 4 bases; nucleotides not matched to a gene: 4. This CDR3 is 14 amino acids long. Looked up from germline, CDR1 is MNHEY and CDR2 is SVGAGI. CDR3 loop: CASSYRQGGTEAFF. CDR3 nucleotides: TGTGCCAGCAGTTACCGACAGGGCGGCACTGAAGCTTTCTTT.

The chain has TRBV6-5 and TRBJ2-7, with D uncertain. Germline V CDR1 and CDR2: MNHEY, SVGAGI. The CDR3 contains 14 residues. The V end was cut by 6 bases, the J end by 0 bases, with 12 bases between. CDR3 nucleotide sequence: TGTGCCAGCAGACCGGATTGGAGCTCCTACGAGCAGTACTTC. Translation gives CASRPDWSSYEQYF.

V is TRBV28 and J is TRBJ1-1; D is possibly TRBD1 (6 bases). The CDR3 loop spans 15 amino acids. From germline, CDR1 is MDHEN and CDR2 SYDVKM. V was clipped by 6 bases and J by 1 base, with 15 bases between them. CDR3 residues: CASRGGRGGNTEAFF. The CDR3 DNA sequence: TGTGCCAGCAGGGGTGGGAGAGGGGGGAACACTGAAGCTTTCTTT.

The chain has TRBV29-1 and TRBJ2-3; no clear D gene. Germline V gene data show CDR1 as SQVTM and CDR2 as ANQGSEA. This CDR3 spans 13 amino acids. Between the trimmed V and J ends, which lost 3 bases and 6 bases, there was a span of 13 bases. The CDR3 is CSVDLQRSDTQYF. For the CDR3, the DNA is TGCAGCGTTGATTTGCAGAGGTCGGATACGCAGTATTTT.

The chain joins TRBV5-1 to TRBJ1-1, with D perhaps TRBD1 (6 bases). The CDR3 loop spans 15 amino acids. Germline CDR1 reads SGHRS; CDR2 reads YFSETQ. V gave up 4 bases and J gave up 10 bases, with 23 bases separating them. CDR3 nucleotides: TGCGCCAGCAGCAGGGTTCAGGGGTCCAATTTCGGAGCTTTCTTT. Amino acid sequence: CASSRVQGSNFGAFF.

V and J are TRBV9 and TRBJ2-2; TRBD1 matches at 9 bases. J was trimmed by 2 bases and V by 3 bases; bases with no gene match: 5. The CDR3 runs to 16 residues. The germline gives CDR1 SGDLS, CDR2 YYNGEE. CDR3 sequence: CASSERQGVNTGELFF. CDR3 in DNA: TGTGCCAGCAGCGAGCGACAGGGGGTAAACACCGGGGAGCTGTTTTTT.